This T cell receptor (beta chain) was identified during a study of OX40 agonist ivuxolimab in advanced cancers. Broadly, across the study: Ivuxolimab was a fully human IgG2 agonistic monoclonal antibody targeting the costimulatory receptor OX40 (CD134). Intravenous ivuxolimab was administered to patients every 2 weeks at six dose levels: 0.01, 0.1, 0.3, 1.5, 3 and 10 mg/kg. Of the approximately 54 patients in dose escalation, 19 had hepatocellular carcinoma, about 15 had melanoma, 9 had renal cell carcinoma and 9 had head and neck cancer. In the dose-escalation cohort, nearly 85% of patients were male, and the mean age was roughly 60 years with a range of about 20 to 80. Prior anti-PD-1, anti-PD-L1 or anti-CTLA-4 therapy was permitted, and checkpoint inhibitors had been received by about 37% of dose-escalation patients. Partial responses occurred in three dose-escalation patients, of whom one had hepatocellular carcinoma and two had cutaneous melanoma. The purpose of peripheral TCRbeta sequencing was to test whether ivuxolimab changed TCR sequence diversity and led to clonal T-cell expansion. The paper covers the monotherapy dose-escalation part of the phase I ivuxolimab trial, which included N of about 50 patients. General study outcomes and caveats: On average, CD8+ T cells showed more expanded clones than CD4+ T cells after ivuxolimab. At doses of 0.1 to 3.0 mg/kg, clonal expansion of both CD4+ and CD8+ blood T cells was observed from baseline to week 6. Antigen specificity was not determined for the clonally expanded peripheral T cells. Low levels of normalized T-cell clonal expansion were also seen in some patients who did not respond. In the 0.1-3.0 mg/kg groups, partial responders were among the patients with the lowest normalized peripheral clonal expansion, particularly in CD8+ T cells.

This clone was counted only a few times. It lacks a known antigen. No base quality information exists; no much larger clone differs at one position. Genomic DNA was extracted from sorted cells for sequencing of the TCRbeta CDR3 region. TCRbeta CDR3 regions were sequenced using the immunoSEQ Assay. TCRdb took over this immuneACCESS table, retaining in-frame rearrangements with V and J assigned. Such tables are incomplete; in checked studies, under half of the missing clones stem from an unresolved V gene, and the remainder is unexplained. The sample contains 52,000 or so clones, less than 85% of them found a single time. The ten top clones hold 2.5% to 3.5% of the sample. Patients with a history of autoimmune disease or receiving systemic immunosuppression were excluded from the trial. Peripheral blood for TCR sequencing was drawn from every dose cohort at baseline, at cycle 4 day 1 and at cycle 7 day 1. The samples were taken from a phase I, first-in-human, multicenter, open-label dose-escalation trial of ivuxolimab. Adults with locally advanced or metastatic melanoma, renal cell carcinoma, hepatocellular carcinoma or head and neck squamous cell carcinoma were enrolled in the trial. Before TCR sequencing, CD4+ and CD8+ T cells were separately sorted from peripheral blood.

According to the germline V gene, CDR1 reads SGHTA and CDR2 reads FQGNSA. From the cysteine up to the phenylalanine, the CDR3 has a length of 14 residues. Of the read, only the CDR3 DNA is kept; its 42 bases are in frame from base 1. A distance of 10 bases separates the germline ends of V and J, which lose 1 base and 6 bases respectively. This specimen was CD4+ or CD8+ T cells sorted from blood, taken in a trial of the OX40 agonist ivuxolimab. This chain joins TRBV7-2 to TRBJ2-1, with no reliable assignment of the D segment. This TCR was sampled from an adult with an advanced solid tumor such as melanoma, head and neck, liver or kidney cancer. The sequenced DNA: TGTGCCAGCAGCTTAGTGACTGGGATCAATGAGCAGTTCTTC. Its protein is CASSLVTGINEQFF. Beyond the CDR3, the reference TRBV7-2 and TRBJ2-1 genes provide the residues; the full variable domain reads: GAGVSQSPSNKVTEKGKDVELRCDPISGHTALYWYRQSLGQGLEFLIYFQGNSAPDKSGLPSDRFSAERTGGSVSTLTIQRTQQEDSAVYLCASSLVTGINEQFFGPGTRLTVL.